This T cell receptor beta chain was recorded in a study of early T cells in non-severe SARS-CoV-2 infection. In the study overall: Alpha and beta chains were unpaired, from unsorted whole-blood bulk RNA.

This clonotype was counted many times. The antigen is unknown. The CDR3 totals 15 residues. Per germline, CDR1 SQVTM and CDR2 ANQGSEA. J was trimmed by 0 bases and V by 8 bases; bases with no gene match: 6. Findings and caveats of the study: Anti-spike CD8 responses were favored by VDJdb matching, which missed private and CD4 specificities.

Each cDNA molecule carried a unique molecular identifier. TCRdb redid the calling of the 5' RACE reads with MiXCR, one entry per CDR3 protein. In the table there are more than 65,000 distinct CDR3 sequences, about an eighth of which are singletons. The chain has TRBV29-1 and TRBJ2-3; 12 bases align to TRBD2. This sequence was found in an adult who was a healthcare worker with PCR-confirmed SARS-CoV-2 infection or an uninfected control (not recorded which). Sample: whole blood. The CDR3 nucleotides read TGCAGCATCAGACTAGCGGGAGCTAGCACAGATACGCAGTATTTT. Amino acid sequence: CSIRLAGASTDTQYF.